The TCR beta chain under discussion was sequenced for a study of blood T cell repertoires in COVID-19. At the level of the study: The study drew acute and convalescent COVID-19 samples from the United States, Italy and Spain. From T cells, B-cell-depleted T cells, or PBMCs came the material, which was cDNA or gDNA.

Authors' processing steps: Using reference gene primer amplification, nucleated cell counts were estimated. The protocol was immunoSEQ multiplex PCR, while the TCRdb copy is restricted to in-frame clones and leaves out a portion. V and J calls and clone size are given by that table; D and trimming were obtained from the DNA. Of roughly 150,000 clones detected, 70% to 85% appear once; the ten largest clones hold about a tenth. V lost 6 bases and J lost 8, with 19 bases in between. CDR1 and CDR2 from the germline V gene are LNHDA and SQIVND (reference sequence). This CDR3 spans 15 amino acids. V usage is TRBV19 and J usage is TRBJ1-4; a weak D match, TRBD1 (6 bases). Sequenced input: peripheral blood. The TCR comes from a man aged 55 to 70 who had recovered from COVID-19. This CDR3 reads CASRIRGGNHEKLFF. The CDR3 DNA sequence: TGTGCCAGTAGAATCCGGGGGGGCAATCACGAAAAACTGTTTTTT.